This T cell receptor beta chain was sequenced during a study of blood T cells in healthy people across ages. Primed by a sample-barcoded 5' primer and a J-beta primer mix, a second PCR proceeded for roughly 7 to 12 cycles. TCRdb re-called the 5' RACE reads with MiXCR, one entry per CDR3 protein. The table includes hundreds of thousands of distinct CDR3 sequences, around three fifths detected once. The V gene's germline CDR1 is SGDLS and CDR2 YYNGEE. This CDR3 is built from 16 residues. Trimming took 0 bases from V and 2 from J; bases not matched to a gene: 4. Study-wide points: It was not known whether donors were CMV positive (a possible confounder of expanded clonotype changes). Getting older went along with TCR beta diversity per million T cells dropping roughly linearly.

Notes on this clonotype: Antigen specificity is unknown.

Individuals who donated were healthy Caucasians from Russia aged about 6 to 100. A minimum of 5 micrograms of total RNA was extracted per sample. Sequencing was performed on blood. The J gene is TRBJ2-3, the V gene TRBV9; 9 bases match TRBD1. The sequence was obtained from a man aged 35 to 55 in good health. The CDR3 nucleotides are TGTGCCAGCAGCGTAGGGGGACAGGGATTCACAGATACGCAGTATTTT. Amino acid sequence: CASSVGGQGFTDTQYF.